A selection of T cell receptor beta chains follows, all from one sample in a study of PD-L1 blockade in urothelial cancer. Repertoires were generated with immunoSEQ multiplex PCR, while TCRdb's copy carries only in-frame clones and drops some. The table lists 95,000 to 100,000 clones, roughly 87% of them singletons. The sequenced sample was PBMCs, obtained around atezolizumab (anti-PD-L1) treatment. The receptors were sampled from a man in his fifties or sixties with urothelial cancer. The CDR3 runs from the conserved cysteine through the conserved F or W. Each record gives: J gene, D gene, V gene, clone size, CDR3 DNA, CDR3 protein. D genes are given only for firm matches. Expanded clones are given a class, and other clones once, few, many or no size at all.

j_call: TRBJ2-7
d_call: TRBD1
v_call: TRBV5-1
clone_size: NA
cdr3_nt: TGCGCCAGCAGCAACGGAGACAGGGGAGGCTACGAGCAGTACTTC
cdr3_aa: CASSNGDRGGYEQYF

j_call: TRBJ1-6
d_call: TRBD1
v_call: TRBV10-2
clone_size: few
cdr3_nt: TGCGCCAGCAGTGCAGGGGGTGCTTCACCCCTCCACTTT
cdr3_aa: CASSAGGASPLHF

j_call: TRBJ2-3
d_call: NA
v_call: TRBV4-2
clone_size: NA
cdr3_nt: TGTGCCAGCAGCCGCTTAAGGGGCGTAGAGACAGATACGCAGTATTTT
cdr3_aa: CASSRLRGVETDTQYF

j_call: TRBJ2-1
d_call: NA
v_call: TRBV2
clone_size: once
cdr3_nt: TGTGCCAGCAAGGGGGTGAATGAGCAGTTCTTC
cdr3_aa: CASKGVNEQFF

j_call: TRBJ2-3
d_call: NA
v_call: TRBV5-1
clone_size: NA
cdr3_nt: TGCGCCAGCAGCTTGGGGGGCCGTACAGATACGCAGTATTTT
cdr3_aa: CASSLGGRTDTQYF

j_call: TRBJ2-1
d_call: NA
v_call: TRBV7-3
clone_size: NA
cdr3_nt: TGTGCCAGCAGCTTAAGCGGGCCAATCGTAGGTGAGCAGTTCTTC
cdr3_aa: CASSLSGPIVGEQFF

j_call: TRBJ2-3
d_call: TRBD1
v_call: TRBV5-1
clone_size: NA
cdr3_nt: TGCGCCAGCAGCTTTGGACAGGGAAGCACAGATACGCAGTATTTT
cdr3_aa: CASSFGQGSTDTQYF

j_call: TRBJ1-2
d_call: TRBD1
v_call: TRBV6-6
clone_size: NA
cdr3_nt: TGTGCCAGCACTTCACTAGGACAGGGGGCGACTCGCTACACCTTC
cdr3_aa: CASTSLGQGATRYTF

j_call: TRBJ2-1
d_call: NA
v_call: TRBV6-6
clone_size: NA
cdr3_nt: TGTTCCGCCGGGGTCTCTTACAATGAGCAGTTCTTC
cdr3_aa: CSAGVSYNEQFF

j_call: TRBJ2-5
d_call: NA
v_call: TRBV15
clone_size: NA
cdr3_nt: TGTGCCACCACCCGTGGACAGAGAATCCTGGAGACCCAGTACTTC
cdr3_aa: CATTRGQRILETQYF

j_call: TRBJ1-6
d_call: TRBD1
v_call: TRBV6-5
clone_size: NA
cdr3_nt: TGTGCCAGCAGCCCACTCGGGGACAGAAGTTCACCCCTCCACTTT
cdr3_aa: CASSPLGDRSSPLHF

j_call: TRBJ2-5
d_call: TRBD2
v_call: TRBV7-7
clone_size: NA
cdr3_nt: TGTGCCAGCAGCTTAGACCTCAGGGAGCGGGGGGGCCGCGAGACCCAGTACTTC
cdr3_aa: CASSLDLRERGGRETQYF

j_call: TRBJ2-3
d_call: TRBD2
v_call: TRBV7-3
clone_size: NA
cdr3_nt: TGTGCCAGCAGCTTGACTAGCGGGTCGGCGGATACGCAGTATTTT
cdr3_aa: CASSLTSGSADTQYF

j_call: TRBJ2-5
d_call: NA
v_call: TRBV15
clone_size: once
cdr3_nt: TGTGCCACCAGCGGGGGCGATGGGGGAGTCGAAGAGACCCAGTACTTC
cdr3_aa: CATSGGDGGVEETQYF

j_call: TRBJ2-7
d_call: NA
v_call: TRBV5-1
clone_size: once
cdr3_nt: TGCGCCAGCAGCCCGGCGGCGGGACCCTACGAGCAGTACTTC
cdr3_aa: CASSPAAGPYEQYF

j_call: TRBJ2-3
d_call: NA
v_call: TRBV19
clone_size: NA
cdr3_nt: TGTGCCAGTAGTATTGAGGTAGATACGCAGTATTTT
cdr3_aa: CASSIEVDTQYF

j_call: TRBJ1-1
d_call: NA
v_call: TRBV19
clone_size: NA
cdr3_nt: TGTGCCAGTAGTAATCAGGGGAAGAACACTGAAGCTTTCTTT
cdr3_aa: CASSNQGKNTEAFF

j_call: TRBJ1-1
d_call: NA
v_call: TRBV9
clone_size: NA
cdr3_nt: TGTGCCAGCAGCGTAGCCAAGAACACTGAAGCTTTCTTT
cdr3_aa: CASSVAKNTEAFF

j_call: TRBJ2-7
d_call: NA
v_call: TRBV13
clone_size: NA
cdr3_nt: TGTGCCAGCAGCTTACGCCCGGCGGGGAACACGGGGGAGCAGTACTTC
cdr3_aa: CASSLRPAGNTGEQYF

j_call: TRBJ2-1
d_call: TRBD1
v_call: TRBV5-6
clone_size: NA
cdr3_nt: TGTGCCAGCAGCTTGGGGGTGGGGACAGGGGGCAATGAGCAGTTCTTC
cdr3_aa: CASSLGVGTGGNEQFF

j_call: TRBJ2-5
d_call: NA
v_call: TRBV5-6
clone_size: NA
cdr3_nt: TGTGCCAGCAGCCAGGTCCAAGAGACCCAGTACTTC
cdr3_aa: CASSQVQETQYF

j_call: TRBJ1-1
d_call: NA
v_call: TRBV5-1
clone_size: once
cdr3_nt: TGCGCCAGCAGCTTCGACAAGAACACTGAAGCTTTCTTT
cdr3_aa: CASSFDKNTEAFF

j_call: TRBJ1-5
d_call: TRBD1
v_call: TRBV30
clone_size: NA
cdr3_nt: TGTGCCTGGAGTGTATTAACCGGGACAGGGGTTCAGCCCCAGCATTTT
cdr3_aa: CAWSVLTGTGVQPQHF

j_call: TRBJ2-4
d_call: NA
v_call: TRBV13
clone_size: few
cdr3_nt: TGTGCCAGCAGCTCCAGGAGGGGAACGATTCAGTACTTC
cdr3_aa: CASSSRRGTIQYF

j_call: TRBJ2-1
d_call: NA
v_call: TRBV5-1
clone_size: NA
cdr3_nt: TGCGCCAGCAGCGCCGCAGGAGGCGCGGTTAATGAGCAGTTCTTC
cdr3_aa: CASSAAGGAVNEQFF

j_call: TRBJ2-5
d_call: TRBD1
v_call: TRBV28
clone_size: NA
cdr3_nt: TGTGCCAGCAGTTTATATGCCGGGACAGGGGAAGAGACCCAGTACTTC
cdr3_aa: CASSLYAGTGEETQYF

j_call: TRBJ1-2
d_call: NA
v_call: TRBV6-5
clone_size: NA
cdr3_nt: TGTGCCAGCAGTTACTCCGCGACAGACTATGGCTACACCTTC
cdr3_aa: CASSYSATDYGYTF

j_call: TRBJ1-1
d_call: NA
v_call: TRBV13
clone_size: NA
cdr3_nt: TGTGCCAGCAGCACTCGCCGGGGGGCGTCGCTGGTTGAAGCTTTCTTT
cdr3_aa: CASSTRRGASLVEAFF

j_call: TRBJ1-5
d_call: TRBD1
v_call: TRBV28
clone_size: few
cdr3_nt: TGTGCCAGCAGCCACAGGGGGCCCCCAAGCAATCAGCCCCAGCATTTT
cdr3_aa: CASSHRGPPSNQPQHF

j_call: TRBJ2-1
d_call: NA
v_call: TRBV6-1
clone_size: NA
cdr3_nt: TGTGCCAGCAGCTACAGGAGCAGCTCCTACAATGAGCAGTTCTTC
cdr3_aa: CASSYRSSSYNEQFF

j_call: TRBJ1-2
d_call: TRBD1
v_call: TRBV18
clone_size: NA
cdr3_nt: TGTGCCAGCTCACCTGGGACAGGGGGTGAAGGTACGGGCTACACCTTC
cdr3_aa: CASSPGTGGEGTGYTF

j_call: TRBJ2-2
d_call: NA
v_call: TRBV9
clone_size: NA
cdr3_nt: TGTGCCAGCAGCGGAAAAACAGGGCCCGGGGAGCTGTTTTTT
cdr3_aa: CASSGKTGPGELFF

j_call: TRBJ2-4
d_call: TRBD1
v_call: TRBV13
clone_size: few
cdr3_nt: TGTGCCAGCAGCTTAGAGGGACAGGAAAACATTCAGTACTTC
cdr3_aa: CASSLEGQENIQYF

j_call: TRBJ2-5
d_call: TRBD2
v_call: TRBV5-1
clone_size: NA
cdr3_nt: TGCGCCAGCAGCTTGGTCGGGACTAGCGGGGGGGGTTGGCCCCAAGAGACCCAGTACTTC
cdr3_aa: CASSLVGTSGGGWPQETQYF

j_call: TRBJ1-2
d_call: NA
v_call: TRBV11-2
clone_size: NA
cdr3_nt: TGTGCCAGCAGCTTAGTTGCCCGGGGTGGCTACACCTTC
cdr3_aa: CASSLVARGGYTF

j_call: TRBJ1-1
d_call: NA
v_call: TRBV27
clone_size: NA
cdr3_nt: TGTGCCAGCAGTCCGGGGAGGGGGACTGAAGCTTTCTTT
cdr3_aa: CASSPGRGTEAFF

j_call: TRBJ2-3
d_call: TRBD1
v_call: TRBV2
clone_size: NA
cdr3_nt: TGTGCCAGCGGAATATACAGGGGGCCGGCAGATACGCAGTATTTT
cdr3_aa: CASGIYRGPADTQYF

j_call: TRBJ2-7
d_call: TRBD1
v_call: TRBV28
clone_size: NA
cdr3_nt: TGTGCCAGCACTAAACAGGGGGCGCGGGTCGGGCAGTACTTC
cdr3_aa: CASTKQGARVGQYF

j_call: TRBJ2-2
d_call: NA
v_call: TRBV5-4
clone_size: NA
cdr3_nt: TGTGCCAGCAGCTTGGTCAGGAACACCGGGGAGCTGTTTTTT
cdr3_aa: CASSLVRNTGELFF

j_call: TRBJ2-5
d_call: TRBD1
v_call: TRBV19
clone_size: NA
cdr3_nt: TGTGCCAGTAGTAGGACAGGCCCCGAGACCCAGTACTTC
cdr3_aa: CASSRTGPETQYF

j_call: TRBJ2-7
d_call: NA
v_call: TRBV28
clone_size: once
cdr3_nt: TGTGCCAGCAGCTCAGGGACTTTCTACGAGCAGTACTTC
cdr3_aa: CASSSGTFYEQYF

j_call: TRBJ1-2
d_call: TRBD1
v_call: TRBV25-1
clone_size: NA
cdr3_nt: TGTGCCAGCAGTGACCGACACAGGGGGAGCTATGGCTACACCTTC
cdr3_aa: CASSDRHRGSYGYTF

j_call: TRBJ2-5
d_call: NA
v_call: TRBV6-1
clone_size: NA
cdr3_nt: TGTGCCAGCAGTGAATTGCTGGACTCCGTCCAGACCCAGTACTTC
cdr3_aa: CASSELLDSVQTQYF

j_call: TRBJ1-1
d_call: NA
v_call: TRBV13
clone_size: NA
cdr3_nt: TGTGCCACCGAGGTGAACACTGAAGCTTTCTTT
cdr3_aa: CATEVNTEAFF

j_call: TRBJ2-2
d_call: NA
v_call: TRBV7-3
clone_size: NA
cdr3_nt: TGTGCCAGCAGCTTAAATCCAGGGCCGAACACCGGGGAGCTGTTTTTT
cdr3_aa: CASSLNPGPNTGELFF

j_call: TRBJ1-6
d_call: NA
v_call: TRBV7-2
clone_size: NA
cdr3_nt: TGTGCCAGTTGCCCCGGGACTCACTATTCACCCCTCCACTTT
cdr3_aa: CASCPGTHYSPLHF

j_call: TRBJ1-1
d_call: TRBD1
v_call: TRBV27
clone_size: NA
cdr3_nt: TGTGCCAGTACAGGGGATTTGAACACTGAAGCTTTCTTT
cdr3_aa: CASTGDLNTEAFF

j_call: TRBJ2-3
d_call: TRBD2
v_call: TRBV6-6
clone_size: NA
cdr3_nt: TGTGCCAGCAGTTACCTAGCGGGAGCCCCTATGGATACGCAGTATTTT
cdr3_aa: CASSYLAGAPMDTQYF

j_call: TRBJ2-2
d_call: TRBD1
v_call: TRBV7-3
clone_size: NA
cdr3_nt: TGTGCCAGCAGCTTTCGACAGGGGAGCGCCGGGGAGCTGTTTTTT
cdr3_aa: CASSFRQGSAGELFF

j_call: TRBJ2-7
d_call: TRBD1
v_call: TRBV19
clone_size: once
cdr3_nt: TGTGCCAGTAGTGGCAGGACAGGGTGGGGCGACGAGCAGTACTTC
cdr3_aa: CASSGRTGWGDEQYF

j_call: TRBJ1-6
d_call: NA
v_call: TRBV6-5
clone_size: NA
cdr3_nt: TGTGCCAGCTATACGGGGTCCTATAATTCACCCCTCCACTTT
cdr3_aa: CASYTGSYNSPLHF

j_call: TRBJ2-1
d_call: TRBD2
v_call: TRBV7-6
clone_size: NA
cdr3_nt: TGTGCCAGCAGCTTAGGCGGGGGTAGCGATGAGCAGTTCTTC
cdr3_aa: CASSLGGGSDEQFF

j_call: TRBJ1-2
d_call: NA
v_call: TRBV27
clone_size: NA
cdr3_nt: TGTGCCAGCAGTTTGAAGAGGGCTACGGGGATGGACTATGGCTACACCTTC
cdr3_aa: CASSLKRATGMDYGYTF

j_call: TRBJ2-5
d_call: NA
v_call: TRBV6-5
clone_size: NA
cdr3_nt: TGTGCCAGCAGTTTCTCGCCCTTTGGGCAGCAAGAGACCCAGTACTTC
cdr3_aa: CASSFSPFGQQETQYF

j_call: TRBJ1-1
d_call: TRBD1
v_call: TRBV6-1
clone_size: once
cdr3_nt: TGTGCCAGCAGCGAGGGGACAGGGGGGTGGACTGAAGCTTTCTTT
cdr3_aa: CASSEGTGGWTEAFF

j_call: TRBJ2-5
d_call: NA
v_call: TRBV5-1
clone_size: NA
cdr3_nt: TGCGCCAGCAGCTTGGCCGGGGAGACCCAGTACTTC
cdr3_aa: CASSLAGETQYF

j_call: TRBJ1-5
d_call: NA
v_call: TRBV29-1
clone_size: NA
cdr3_nt: TGCAGCGTTGAAGAACAGGGATCCCAGCCCCAGCATTTT
cdr3_aa: CSVEEQGSQPQHF

j_call: TRBJ2-7
d_call: NA
v_call: TRBV4-3
clone_size: NA
cdr3_nt: TGCGCCAGCAGCCAAGGCCTCCCCAGCTCCTACGAGCAGTACTTC
cdr3_aa: CASSQGLPSSYEQYF

j_call: TRBJ2-7
d_call: TRBD2
v_call: TRBV11-2
clone_size: NA
cdr3_nt: TGTGCCAGCAGCTTAGCAGGTAGCGGGGGATGGGGCGAGCAGTACTTC
cdr3_aa: CASSLAGSGGWGEQYF